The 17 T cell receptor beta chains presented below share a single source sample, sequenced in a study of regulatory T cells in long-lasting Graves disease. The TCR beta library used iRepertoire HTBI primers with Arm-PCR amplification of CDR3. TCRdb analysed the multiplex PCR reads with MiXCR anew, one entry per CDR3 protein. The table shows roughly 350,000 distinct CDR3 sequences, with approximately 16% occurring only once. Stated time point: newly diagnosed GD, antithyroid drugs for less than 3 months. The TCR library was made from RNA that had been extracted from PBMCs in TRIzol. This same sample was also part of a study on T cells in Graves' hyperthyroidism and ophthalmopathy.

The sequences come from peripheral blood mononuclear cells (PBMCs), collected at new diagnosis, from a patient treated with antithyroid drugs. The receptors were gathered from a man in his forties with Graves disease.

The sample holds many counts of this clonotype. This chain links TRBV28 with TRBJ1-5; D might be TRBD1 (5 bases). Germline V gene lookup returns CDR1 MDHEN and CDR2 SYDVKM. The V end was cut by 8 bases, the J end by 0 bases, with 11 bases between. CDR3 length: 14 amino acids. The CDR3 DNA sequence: TGTGCCAGCGTGGGGCGGTATAGCAATCAGCCCCAGCATTTT. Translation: CASVGRYSNQPQHF. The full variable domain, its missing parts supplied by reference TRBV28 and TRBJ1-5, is DVKVTQSSRYLVKRTGEKVFLECVQDMDHENMFWYRQDPGLGLRLIYFSYDVKMKEKGDIPEGYSVSREKKERFSLILESASTNQTSMYLCASVGRYSNQPQHFGDGTRLSIL.

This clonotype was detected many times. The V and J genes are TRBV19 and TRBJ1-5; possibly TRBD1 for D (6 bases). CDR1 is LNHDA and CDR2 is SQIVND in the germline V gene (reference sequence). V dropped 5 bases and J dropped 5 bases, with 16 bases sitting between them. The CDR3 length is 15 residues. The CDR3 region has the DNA TGTGCCAGTAGTCGTCGGACAGATGGGCATCAGCCCCAGCATTTT. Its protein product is CASSRRTDGHQPQHF.

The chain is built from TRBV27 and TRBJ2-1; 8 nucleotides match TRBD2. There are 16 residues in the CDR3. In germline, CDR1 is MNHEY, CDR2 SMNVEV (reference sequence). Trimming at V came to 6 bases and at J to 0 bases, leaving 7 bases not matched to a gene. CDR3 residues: CASSNQRGSSYNEQFF. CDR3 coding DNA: TGTGCCAGCAGCAACCAGCGGGGGAGCTCCTACAATGAGCAGTTCTTC.

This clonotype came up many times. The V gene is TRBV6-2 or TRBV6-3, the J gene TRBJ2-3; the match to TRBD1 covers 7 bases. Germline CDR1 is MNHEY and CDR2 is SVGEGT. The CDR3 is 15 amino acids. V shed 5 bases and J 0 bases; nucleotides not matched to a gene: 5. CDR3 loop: CASSEGQHSTDTQYF. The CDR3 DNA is TGTGCCAGCAGTGAGGGACAGCACAGCACAGATACGCAGTATTTT.

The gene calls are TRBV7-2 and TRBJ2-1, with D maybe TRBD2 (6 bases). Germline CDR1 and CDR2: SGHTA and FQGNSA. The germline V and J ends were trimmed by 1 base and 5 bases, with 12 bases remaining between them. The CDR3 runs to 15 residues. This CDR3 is CASSLGGAGDNEQFF. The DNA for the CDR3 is TGTGCCAGCAGCTTAGGCGGGGCCGGGGACAATGAGCAGTTCTTC. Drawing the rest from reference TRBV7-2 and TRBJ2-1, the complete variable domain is GAGVSQSPSNKVTEKGKDVELRCDPISGHTALYWYRQSLGQGLEFLIYFQGNSAPDKSGLPSDRFSAERTGGSVSTLTIQRTQQEDSAVYLCASSLGGAGDNEQFFGPGTRLTVL.

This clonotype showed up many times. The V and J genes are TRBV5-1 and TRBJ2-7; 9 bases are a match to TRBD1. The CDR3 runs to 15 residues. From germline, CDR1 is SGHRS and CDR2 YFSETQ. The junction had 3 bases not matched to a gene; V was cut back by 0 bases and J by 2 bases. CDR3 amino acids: CASSLGTGATYEQYF. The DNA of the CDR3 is TGCGCCAGCAGCTTGGGGACAGGGGCCACCTACGAGCAGTACTTC.

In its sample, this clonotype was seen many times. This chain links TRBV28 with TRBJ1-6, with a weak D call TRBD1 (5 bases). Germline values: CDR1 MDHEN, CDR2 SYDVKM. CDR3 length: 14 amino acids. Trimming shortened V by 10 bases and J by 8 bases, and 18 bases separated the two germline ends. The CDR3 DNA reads TGTGCCAACAGCCCGCGGGACGGGGATTCACCCCTCCACTTT. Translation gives CANSPRDGDSPLHF. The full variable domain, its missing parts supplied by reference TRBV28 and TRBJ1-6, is DVKVTQSSRYLVKRTGEKVFLECVQDMDHENMFWYRQDPGLGLRLIYFSYDVKMKEKGDIPEGYSVSREKKERFSLILESASTNQTSMYLCANSPRDGDSPLHFGNGTRLTVT.

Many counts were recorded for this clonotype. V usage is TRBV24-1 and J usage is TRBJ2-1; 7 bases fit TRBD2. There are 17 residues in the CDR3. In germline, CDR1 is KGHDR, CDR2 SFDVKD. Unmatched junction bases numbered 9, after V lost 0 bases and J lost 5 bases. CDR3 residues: CATSDLPGRGKHNEQFF. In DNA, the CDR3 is TGTGCCACCAGTGATTTGCCGGGGCGGGGGAAACACAATGAGCAGTTCTTC.

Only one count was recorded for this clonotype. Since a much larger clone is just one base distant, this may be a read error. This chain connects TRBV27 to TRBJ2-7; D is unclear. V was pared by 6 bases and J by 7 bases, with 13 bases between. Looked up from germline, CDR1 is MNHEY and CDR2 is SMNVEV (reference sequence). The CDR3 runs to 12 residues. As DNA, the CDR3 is TGTGCCAGCAGCCAGGTCTACAATGAGCAGTACTTC. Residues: CASSQVYNEQYF.

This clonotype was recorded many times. CDR3 nucleotide sequence: TGTGCCAGCAGCCAAGCAGGGGGGGCCCAAGAGACCCAGTACTTC. Translation: CASSQAGGAQETQYF. This chain connects TRBV3-1 to TRBJ2-5, with D perhaps matching TRBD1 or TRBD2 (7 bases each). With 1 base removed from V and 1 base from J, the gap between germline ends came to 10 bases. The CDR3 totals 15 residues. CDR1 and CDR2 (germline): LGHDT, YNNKEL (reference sequence).

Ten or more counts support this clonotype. CDR3 in amino acids: CASARTSGGKDTQYF. Written as DNA, the CDR3 is TGCGCCAGCGCCCGGACTAGCGGGGGGAAAGATACGCAGTATTTT. This chain uses TRBV5-1 with TRBJ2-3; TRBD2 aligns across 14 bases. V dropped 7 bases and J dropped 5; count of bases not matched to a gene: 6. The CDR3 contains 15 residues. The germline V gene has CDR1 SGHRS and CDR2 YFSETQ.

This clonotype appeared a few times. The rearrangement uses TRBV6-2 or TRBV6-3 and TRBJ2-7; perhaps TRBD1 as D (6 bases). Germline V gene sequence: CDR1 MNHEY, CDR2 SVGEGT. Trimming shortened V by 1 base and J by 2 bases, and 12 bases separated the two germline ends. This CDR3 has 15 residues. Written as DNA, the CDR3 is TGTGCCAGCAGTTACTATGGGCCAGGGGCCTACGAGCAGTACTTC. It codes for CASSYYGPGAYEQYF.

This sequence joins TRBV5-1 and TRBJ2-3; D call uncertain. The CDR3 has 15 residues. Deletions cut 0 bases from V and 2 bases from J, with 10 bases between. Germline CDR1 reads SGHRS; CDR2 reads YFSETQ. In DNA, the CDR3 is TGCGCCAGCAGCTTGGCCTTGGAGCCCACAGATACGCAGTATTTT. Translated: CASSLALEPTDTQYF. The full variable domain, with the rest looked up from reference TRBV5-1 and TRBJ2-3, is KAGVTQTPRYLIKTRGQQVTLSCSPISGHRSVSWYQQTPGQGLQFLFEYFSETQRNKGNFPGRFSGRQFSNSRSEMNVSTLELGDSALYLCASSLALEPTDTQYFGPGTRLTVL.

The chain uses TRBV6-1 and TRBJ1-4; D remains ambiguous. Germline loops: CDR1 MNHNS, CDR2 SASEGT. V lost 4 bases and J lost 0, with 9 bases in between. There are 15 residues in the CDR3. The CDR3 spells CASSAQVATNEKLFF. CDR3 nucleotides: TGTGCCAGCAGTGCGCAGGTCGCAACTAATGAAAAACTGTTTTTT.

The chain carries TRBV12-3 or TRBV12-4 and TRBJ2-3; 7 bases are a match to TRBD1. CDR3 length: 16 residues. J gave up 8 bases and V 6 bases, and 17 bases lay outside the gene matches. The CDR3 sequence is CASRGYRGPVLGTQYF. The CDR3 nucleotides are TGTGCCAGCAGGGGTTACAGGGGCCCAGTTTTGGGTACGCAGTATTTT.

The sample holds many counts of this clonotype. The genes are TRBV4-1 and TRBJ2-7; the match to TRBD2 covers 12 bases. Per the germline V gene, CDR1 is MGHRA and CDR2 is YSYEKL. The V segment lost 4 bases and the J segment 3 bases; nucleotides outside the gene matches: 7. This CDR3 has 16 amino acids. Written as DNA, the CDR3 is TGCGCCAGCAGCCGCTTACTAGCGGGGGGAGGCTACGAGCAGTACTTC. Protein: CASSRLLAGGGYEQYF.

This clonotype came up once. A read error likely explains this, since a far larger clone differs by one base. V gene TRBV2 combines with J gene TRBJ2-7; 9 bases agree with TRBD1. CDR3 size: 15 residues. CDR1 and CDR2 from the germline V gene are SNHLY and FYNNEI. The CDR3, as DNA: TGTACCAGCAGCTCCTACAGGGGGCAGGCCTACGAGCAGTACTTC. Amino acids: CTSSSYRGQAYEQYF.